Shown below are 10 T cell receptor beta chains from a single sample sequenced in a study of T cell clonality in common variable immunodeficiency. Assay used: immunoSEQ multiplex PCR; TCRdb lists only in-frame clones, some missing. The data show some 60,000 clones, none appearing only once, with approximately 1.7% held by the ten largest. The source material was peripheral blood mononuclear cells. These TCRs come from a person aged 18 to 70 in good health.

Ten or more counts support this clone. The sequenced fragment ends 3 residues before the CDR3 boundary, so the rest is inferred from the germline J gene. The chain recombines TRBV30 with TRBJ1-2; TRBD1 agrees at 10 bases. The trim removed 1 base at V and 3 bases at J, leaving 11 bases unmatched. This CDR3 is built from 17 residues. Per germline, CDR1 GTSNPN and CDR2 SVGIG (reference sequence). The CDR3 reads CAWSAPGQGQQDYGYTF. The CDR3 bases that were read are TGTGCCTGGAGTGCACCGGGACAGGGGCAGCAGGACTATGGC.

Ten or more counts support this clone. The read terminates 3 residues ahead of where the CDR3 ends, so the germline J gene completes it. The V and J genes are TRBV10-1 and TRBJ2-2; the D gene is possibly TRBD1 (5 bases). CDR3 length: 13 residues. CDR1 is WNHNN, CDR2 SYGVQD, per germline (reference sequence). V was trimmed by 5 bases and J by 2 bases, leaving 6 bases between them. CDR3 DNA, as far as it was read: TGCGCCAGCAGTAGGACAAACACCGGGGAG. Its translation is CASSRTNTGE. The whole CDR3 is CASSRTNTGELFF.

This clone was seen repeatedly, ten times or more. The CDR3 end is not reached by the read, which stops 3 residues before it; the germline J gene fills it in. The chain carries TRBV9 and TRBJ2-1; 12 nucleotides line up with TRBD1. The junction had 2 bases not matched to a gene; V was cut back by 0 bases and J by 4 bases. The CDR3 is 16 amino acids. The germline V gene has CDR1 SGDLS and CDR2 YYNGEE. Incomplete CDR3 DNA: TGTGCCAGCAGCGTAGAGGGACAGGGGGCTTACAATGAG. This encodes CASSVEGQGAYNE. The full-length CDR3 reads as CASSVEGQGAYNEQFF.

This clone has at least ten counts. The read finishes 3 residues shy of the CDR3 end, and the germline J gene is used to complete it. J is TRBJ2-3 and V is TRBV30, with no clear D. Trimming took off 8 bases at V and 2 bases at J, with 14 bases between the two ends. CDR3 length equals 13 residues. Germline V lookup: CDR1 GTSNPN, CDR2 SVGIG (reference sequence). Partial CDR3 DNA: TGTGCCAGGGCGATCACTTCCACAGATACG. Amino acids: CARAITSTDT. The CDR3, in full, reads CARAITSTDTQYF.

The table lists this clone with many counts. The read ends 3 residues shy of where the CDR3 ends; the end is completed using the germline J gene. V is TRBV15 and J is TRBJ2-1; 7 nucleotides agree with TRBD2. The V segment lost 1 base and the J segment 3 bases; nucleotides outside the gene matches: 3. Germline CDR1 and CDR2: LNHNV and YYDKDF (reference sequence). The CDR3 spans 15 residues. The CDR3 protein is CATSRVRDYYNEQFF. CDR3 DNA, as far as it was read: TGTGCCACCAGCAGAGTGCGGGACTACTACAATGAG. The full variable domain, with the rest looked up from reference TRBV15 and TRBJ2-1, is DAMVIQNPRYQVTQFGKPVTLSCSQTLNHNVMYWYQQKSSQAPKLLFHYYDKDFNNEADTPDNFQSRRPNTSFCFLDIRSPGLGDTAMYLCATSRVRDYYNEQFFGPGTRLTVL.

This clone was counted many times. The read stops 3 residues short of the end of the CDR3; the missing end is completed from the germline J gene. The chain combines TRBV5-1 with TRBJ2-2; D unclear. V lost 0 bases, J lost 4 bases, and 7 bases lay in between. The CDR3 loop spans 14 amino acids. CDR1 and CDR2 from the germline V gene are SGHRS and YFSETQ. The part of the CDR3 DNA that was read is TGCGCCAGCAGCTTGGCGGCGGCCACCGGGGAG. This gives the protein CASSLAAATGE. The CDR3 as a whole reads CASSLAAATGELFF. Full variable domain (missing parts from reference TRBV5-1 and TRBJ2-2): KAGVTQTPRYLIKTRGQQVTLSCSPISGHRSVSWYQQTPGQGLQFLFEYFSETQRNKGNFPGRFSGRQFSNSRSEMNVSTLELGDSALYLCASSLAAATGELFFGEGSRLTVL.

This clone was observed at least ten times. The read ends 3 residues early relative to the CDR3; the germline J gene fills the gap. The chain couples TRBV6-2 or TRBV6-3 to TRBJ2-7, with 10 bases fitting TRBD2. The CDR3 totals 15 residues. Germline lookup yields CDR1 MNHEY and CDR2 SVGEGT. J gave up 4 bases and V 1 base, and 4 bases lay outside the gene matches. CDR3 amino acids: CASSYYRLAGYEQYF. CDR3 DNA, as far as it was read: TGTGCCAGCAGTTACTACCGACTAGCGGGTTACGAG.

This clone was seen ten or more times. The read is 3 residues too short to cover the CDR3 end, so that end is filled in from the germline J gene. The genes are TRBV28 and TRBJ2-7; TRBD1 is a possible D gene (6 bases). This CDR3 has 14 amino acids. V lost 6 bases and J lost 2, with 14 bases in between. Germline V CDR1 and CDR2: MDHEN, SYDVKM. CDR3 region: CASSPSDRPYEQYF. The part of the CDR3 DNA that was read is TGTGCCAGCAGCCCTAGTGACAGGCCCTACGAG.

This clone was counted ten times or more. The CDR3 end is not reached by the read, which stops 3 residues before it; the germline J gene fills it in. The gene calls are TRBV2 and TRBJ2-5, with D unresolved. The length of the CDR3 is 13 residues. The V gene's germline CDR1 is SNHLY and CDR2 FYNNEI. The V end lost 3 bases, the J end lost 5 bases, and 10 bases lay between the germline ends. This CDR3 is CASSDLIGETQYF. CDR3 DNA (partial): TGTGCCAGCAGTGATTTGATCGGGGAGACC.

This clone was recorded at least ten times. The read finishes 3 residues shy of the CDR3 end, and the germline J gene is used to complete it. The chain is built from TRBV19 and TRBJ1-2, with 10 bases aligning to TRBD1. Germline-derived CDR1 and CDR2 are LNHDA and SQIVND (reference sequence). The CDR3 spans 13 residues. After removal of 8 bases from V and 4 bases from J, the junction contained 4 bases not matched to a gene. CDR3 bases read: TGTGCCAGTTCGGGACAGGGGCCCTATGGC. Translating it yields CASSGQGPYG. The full CDR3 protein is CASSGQGPYGYTF.